This T cell receptor beta chain is drawn from a study of OX40 agonist ivuxolimab in advanced cancers. Only in-frame clones appear in the TCRdb table, and some are missing; sequencing was by immunoSEQ multiplex PCR. Of 53,000 or so clones in the sample, 70% to 90% were seen once. This clone has only a few counts. The germline CDR1 and CDR2 sequences are MDHEN and SYDVKM. Unmatched junction bases numbered 9, after V lost 6 bases and J lost 5 bases. This CDR3 is 15 amino acids long. The TCR comes from an adult with an advanced solid tumor such as melanoma, head and neck, liver or kidney cancer. The sequencing used CD4+ or CD8+ T cells sorted from blood, collected in a trial of the OX40 agonist ivuxolimab. The V call is TRBV28, the J call TRBJ2-7; 11 bases are a match to TRBD1. The CDR3 coding sequence is TGTGCCAGCAGGCTACGAGGACAGGGGGCCCACGAGCAGTACTTC. This codes for CASRLRGQGAHEQYF.